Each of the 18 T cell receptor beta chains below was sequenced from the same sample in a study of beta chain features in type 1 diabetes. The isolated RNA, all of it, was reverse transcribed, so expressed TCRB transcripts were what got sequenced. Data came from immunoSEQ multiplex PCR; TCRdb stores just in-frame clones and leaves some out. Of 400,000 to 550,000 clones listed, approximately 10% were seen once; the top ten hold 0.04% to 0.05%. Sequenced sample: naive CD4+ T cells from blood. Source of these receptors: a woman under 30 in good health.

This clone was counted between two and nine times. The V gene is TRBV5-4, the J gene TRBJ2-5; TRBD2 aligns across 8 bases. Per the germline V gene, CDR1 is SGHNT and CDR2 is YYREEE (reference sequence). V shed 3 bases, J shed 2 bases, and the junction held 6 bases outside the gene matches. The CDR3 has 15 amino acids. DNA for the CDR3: TGTGCCAGCAGCTCTGGGTCTAGCGGGCAAGAGACCCAGTACTTC. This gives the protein CASSSGSSGQETQYF.

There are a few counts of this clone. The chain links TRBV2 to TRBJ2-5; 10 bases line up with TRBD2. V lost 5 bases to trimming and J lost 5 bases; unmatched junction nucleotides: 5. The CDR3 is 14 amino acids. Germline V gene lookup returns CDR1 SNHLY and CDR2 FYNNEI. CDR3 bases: TGTGCCAGCAGTTCGACTAGCGGGTTGGAGACCCAGTACTTC. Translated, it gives CASSSTSGLETQYF.

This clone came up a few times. In nucleotides, the CDR3 is TGTGCCAGCAGCCCCGAGTACGAGCAGTACTTC. Its translation is CASSPEYEQYF. The J gene is TRBJ2-7, the V gene TRBV7-9; D unclear. Germline V gene data show CDR1 as SEHNR and CDR2 as FQNEAQ (reference sequence). V shed 5 bases and J shed 4 bases, with 6 bases lying between them. The CDR3 sequence is 11 residues long.

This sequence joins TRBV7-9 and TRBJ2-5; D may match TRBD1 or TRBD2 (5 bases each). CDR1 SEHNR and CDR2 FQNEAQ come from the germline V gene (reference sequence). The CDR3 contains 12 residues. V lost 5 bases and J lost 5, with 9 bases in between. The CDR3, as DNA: TGTGCCAGCAGCCCCGAGGGGGAGACCCAGTACTTC. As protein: CASSPEGETQYF.

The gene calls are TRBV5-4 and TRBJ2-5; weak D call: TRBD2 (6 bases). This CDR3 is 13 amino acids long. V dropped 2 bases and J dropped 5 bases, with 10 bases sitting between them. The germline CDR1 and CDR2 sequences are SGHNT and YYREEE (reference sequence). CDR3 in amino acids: CASSFGGSETQYF. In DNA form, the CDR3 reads TGTGCCAGCAGCTTTGGAGGGTCGGAGACCCAGTACTTC.

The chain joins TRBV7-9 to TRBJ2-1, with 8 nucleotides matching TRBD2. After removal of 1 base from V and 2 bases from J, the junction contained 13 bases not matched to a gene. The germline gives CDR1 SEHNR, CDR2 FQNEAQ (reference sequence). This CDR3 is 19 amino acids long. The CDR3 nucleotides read TGTGCCAGCAGCTTAGAACTCTCTACTAGCGGTAGTCCCTACAATGAGCAGTTCTTC. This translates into CASSLELSTSGSPYNEQFF.

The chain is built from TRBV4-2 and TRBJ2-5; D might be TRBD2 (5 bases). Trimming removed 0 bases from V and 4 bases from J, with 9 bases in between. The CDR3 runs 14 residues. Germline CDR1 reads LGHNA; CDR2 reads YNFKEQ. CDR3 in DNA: TGTGCCAGCAGCCAAGATCAACTAGGAGAGACCCAGTACTTC. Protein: CASSQDQLGETQYF.

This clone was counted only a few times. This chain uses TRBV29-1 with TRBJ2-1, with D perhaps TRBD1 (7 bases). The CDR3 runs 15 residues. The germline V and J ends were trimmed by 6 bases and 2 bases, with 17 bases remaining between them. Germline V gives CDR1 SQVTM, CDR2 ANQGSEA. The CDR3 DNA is TGCAGCGTGACAGGGACTCCAGAAACCTACAATGAGCAGTTCTTC. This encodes CSVTGTPETYNEQFF.

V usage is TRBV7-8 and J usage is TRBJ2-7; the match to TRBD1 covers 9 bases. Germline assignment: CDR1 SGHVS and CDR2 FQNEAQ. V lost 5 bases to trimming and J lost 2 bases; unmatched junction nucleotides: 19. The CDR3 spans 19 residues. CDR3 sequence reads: CASSKIPGQGPFSAYEQYF. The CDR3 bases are TGTGCCAGCAGCAAAATCCCGGGACAGGGTCCATTTAGCGCCTACGAGCAGTACTTC.

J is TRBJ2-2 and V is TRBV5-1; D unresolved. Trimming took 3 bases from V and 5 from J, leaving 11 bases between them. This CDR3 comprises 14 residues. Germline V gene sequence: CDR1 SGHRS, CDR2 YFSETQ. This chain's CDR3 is CASSSHEPTGELFF. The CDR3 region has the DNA TGCGCCAGCAGCTCCCACGAACCTACCGGGGAGCTGTTTTTT.

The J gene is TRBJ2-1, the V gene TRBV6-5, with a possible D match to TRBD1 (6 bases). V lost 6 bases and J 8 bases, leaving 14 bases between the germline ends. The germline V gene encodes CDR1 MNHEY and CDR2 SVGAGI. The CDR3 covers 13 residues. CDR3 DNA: TGTGCCAGCAGCTATAGGGGGATCGATGAGCAGTTCTTC. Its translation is CASSYRGIDEQFF.

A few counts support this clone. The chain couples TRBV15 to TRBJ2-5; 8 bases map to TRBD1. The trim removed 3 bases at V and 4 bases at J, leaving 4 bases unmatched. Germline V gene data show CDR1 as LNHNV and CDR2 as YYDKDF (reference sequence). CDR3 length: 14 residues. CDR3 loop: CATSRTGEVETQYF. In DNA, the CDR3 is TGTGCCACCAGCAGGACAGGGGAAGTAGAGACCCAGTACTTC.

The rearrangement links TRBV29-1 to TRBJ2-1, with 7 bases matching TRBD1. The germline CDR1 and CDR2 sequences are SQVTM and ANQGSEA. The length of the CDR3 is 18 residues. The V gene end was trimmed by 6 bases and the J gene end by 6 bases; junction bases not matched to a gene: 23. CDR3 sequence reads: CSVLRNVGQVGRFNEQFF. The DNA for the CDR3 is TGCAGCGTCCTTAGAAACGTAGGACAGGTTGGACGTTTCAATGAGCAGTTCTTC.

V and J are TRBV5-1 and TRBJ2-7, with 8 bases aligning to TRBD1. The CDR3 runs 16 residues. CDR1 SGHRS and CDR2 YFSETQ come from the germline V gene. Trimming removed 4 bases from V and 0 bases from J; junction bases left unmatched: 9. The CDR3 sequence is CASSGQGGGSSYEQYF. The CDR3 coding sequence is TGCGCCAGCAGCGGACAGGGCGGAGGAAGCTCCTACGAGCAGTACTTC.

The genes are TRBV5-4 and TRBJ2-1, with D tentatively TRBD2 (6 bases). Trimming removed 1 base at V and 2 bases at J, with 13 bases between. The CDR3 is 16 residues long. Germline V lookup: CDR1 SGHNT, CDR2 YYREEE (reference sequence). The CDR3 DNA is TGTGCCAGCAGCTTGCACGGGGGTCCGACCTACAATGAGCAGTTCTTC. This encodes CASSLHGGPTYNEQFF.

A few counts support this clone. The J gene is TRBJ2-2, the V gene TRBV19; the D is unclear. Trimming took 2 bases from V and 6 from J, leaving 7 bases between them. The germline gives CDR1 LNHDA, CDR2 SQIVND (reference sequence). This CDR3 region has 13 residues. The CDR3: CASSILLPGELFF. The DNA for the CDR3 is TGTGCCAGTAGTATACTCCTACCCGGGGAGCTGTTTTTT.

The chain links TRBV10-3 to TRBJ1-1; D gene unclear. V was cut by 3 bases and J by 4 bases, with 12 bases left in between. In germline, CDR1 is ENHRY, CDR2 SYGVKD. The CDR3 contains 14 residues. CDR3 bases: TGTGCCATCAGTGACGGGCGGGCCATCACTGAAGCTTTCTTT. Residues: CAISDGRAITEAFF.

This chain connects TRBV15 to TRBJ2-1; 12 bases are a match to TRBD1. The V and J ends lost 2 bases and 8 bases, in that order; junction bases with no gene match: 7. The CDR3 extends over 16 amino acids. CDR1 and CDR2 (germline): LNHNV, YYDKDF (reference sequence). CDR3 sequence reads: CATSRPGTGGRHEQFF. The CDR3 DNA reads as TGTGCCACCAGCAGACCCGGGACAGGGGGCCGGCATGAGCAGTTCTTC.